What follows are 26 T cell receptor beta chains derived from one specimen sequenced in a study of T cell changes during pregnancy in multiple sclerosis. Sequencing was performed with immunoSEQ multiplex PCR; in TCRdb, only in-frame clones are kept and a portion is missing. The repertoire holds about 46,000 clones, with more than 85% as singletons. The sequences come from CD4+ T cells from peripheral blood mononuclear cells, collected after pregnancy. The receptor set was obtained from a female donor with multiple sclerosis, enrolled in a pregnancy study.

This chain connects TRBV19 to TRBJ2-1; 16 bases are a match to TRBD2. Trimming took 6 bases from V and 9 from J; bases not matched to a gene: 8. Looked up from germline, CDR1 is LNHDA and CDR2 is SQIVND (reference sequence). There are 16 residues in the CDR3. DNA of the CDR3: TGTGCCAGTAGCATGGGACTAGCGGGAGGGCTTGTTGAGCAGTTCTTC. Translated: CASSMGLAGGLVEQFF.

The chain carries TRBV5-4 and TRBJ2-5, with unresolved D. The CDR3 is 14 residues long. Trimming left V 0 bases short and J 0 bases short, with 6 bases between. Germline V gene lookup returns CDR1 SGHNT and CDR2 YYREEE (reference sequence). The CDR3 here is CASSLESYQETQYF. The CDR3 DNA reads as TGTGCCAGCAGCTTGGAAAGCTACCAAGAGACCCAGTACTTC.

The chain links TRBV27 to TRBJ2-7, with 13 nucleotides matching TRBD2. Germline V gene sequence: CDR1 MNHEY, CDR2 SMNVEV (reference sequence). CDR3 size: 19 residues. Trimming at V came to 7 bases and at J to 1 base, leaving 16 bases not matched to a gene. The CDR3 reads CASTSIGLAGDSGSYEQYF. The DNA for the CDR3 is TGTGCCAGCACCTCAATCGGACTAGCGGGAGATTCCGGGTCCTACGAGCAGTACTTC.

The genes are TRBV30 and TRBJ2-3; D ambiguous. The CDR3 runs to 14 residues. Per the germline V gene, CDR1 is GTSNPN and CDR2 is SVGIG (reference sequence). The V and J ends lost 5 bases and 2 bases respectively, with 14 bases between them. The DNA of the CDR3 is TGTGCCTGGTATGGTAGCTCTTCCACAGATACGCAGTATTTT. Translated, it gives CAWYGSSSTDTQYF.

CDR3 DNA: TGTGCCATCAGTGAGTCGGGAGGGGATTACTCTGGAAACACCATATATTTT. It yields the protein CAISESGGDYSGNTIYF. The J gene is TRBJ1-3, the V gene TRBV10-3; maybe TRBD1 (5 bases). Germline V gives CDR1 ENHRY, CDR2 SYGVKD. V lost 0 bases, J lost 0 bases, and 12 bases lay in between. The CDR3 covers 17 residues.

The CDR3: CASSDPTGANVLTF. The CDR3 DNA sequence: TGTGCCAGCAGTGATCCGACAGGGGCCAACGTCCTGACTTTC. V gene TRBV6-1 combines with J gene TRBJ2-6; D is uncertain. Germline V CDR1 and CDR2: MNHNS, SASEGT. The CDR3 consists of 14 residues. Trimming stripped 3 bases from V and 4 bases from J, with 7 bases between.

CDR3 in DNA: TGTGCCAGTAGGCAGGCGGACTTTTCTAACTATGGCTACACCTTC. It yields the protein CASRQADFSNYGYTF. The genes are TRBV19 and TRBJ1-2, with no clear D. The CDR3 has 15 amino acids. CDR1 LNHDA and CDR2 SQIVND come from the germline V gene (reference sequence). Deletions cut 6 bases from V and 0 bases from J, with 14 bases between. The full variable domain, in which reference TRBV19 and TRBJ1-2 provide the parts outside the CDR3, is DGGITQSPKYLFRKEGQNVTLSCEQNLNHDAMYWYRQDPGQGLRLIYYSQIVNDFQKGDIAEGYSVSREKKESFPLTVTSAQKNPTAFYLCASRQADFSNYGYTFGSGTRLTVV.

This clone showed up just once. The J gene is TRBJ2-2, the V gene TRBV5-1, with TRBD2 matching 7 bases. V dropped 2 bases and J dropped 4; count of bases not matched to a gene: 5. This CDR3 has 15 amino acids. Germline V lookup: CDR1 SGHRS, CDR2 YFSETQ. The chain's CDR3 is CASSLPGGFTGELFF. The CDR3 coding sequence is TGCGCCAGCAGCTTACCGGGAGGCTTCACCGGGGAGCTGTTTTTT.

The V and J genes are TRBV5-1 and TRBJ2-7, with TRBD2 matching over 7 bases. The germline V gene has CDR1 SGHRS and CDR2 YFSETQ. This CDR3 region has 14 residues. V gave up 7 bases and J gave up 2 bases; unmatched junction bases: 9. The CDR3 DNA reads as TGCGCCAGCCGACGGGGGGAGTCACCCTACGAGCAGTACTTC. It codes for CASRRGESPYEQYF.

The V and J genes are TRBV9 and TRBJ1-2; 7 nucleotides line up with TRBD1. This CDR3 spans 16 amino acids. In germline, CDR1 is SGDLS, CDR2 YYNGEE. V shed 1 base and J 4 bases; nucleotides not matched to a gene: 10. The chain's CDR3 is CASSVRKRGRTYGYTF. CDR3 in DNA: TGTGCCAGCAGCGTAAGGAAAAGGGGGCGTACCTATGGCTACACCTTC.

V is TRBV5-4 and J is TRBJ1-4, with a tentative D call TRBD1 (5 bases). The V end was cut by 4 bases, the J end by 8 bases, with 18 bases between. CDR3 length: 15 amino acids. CDR1 SGHNT and CDR2 YYREEE come from the germline V gene (reference sequence). The CDR3 DNA reads TGTGCCAGCAGCCGCGGGGACCGAGGGACGGAAAAACTGTTTTTT. Its protein product is CASSRGDRGTEKLFF.

V usage is TRBV5-6 and J usage is TRBJ2-7; maybe TRBD1 (6 bases). The V gene's germline CDR1 is SGHDT and CDR2 YYEEEE. This CDR3 contains 15 residues. Trimming removed 4 bases from V and 1 base from J, with 15 bases in between. CDR3 nucleotides: TGTGCCAGCAGCATCGCTGACAGGAATTCCTACGAGCAGTACTTC. Protein: CASSIADRNSYEQYF.

Only a few counts were recorded for this clone. V and J are TRBV7-9 and TRBJ1-2; maybe TRBD1 (5 bases). The CDR3 runs 14 residues. V was cut by 1 base and J by 4 bases, with 10 bases left in between. Germline CDR1 is SEHNR and CDR2 is FQNEAQ (reference sequence). DNA of the CDR3: TGTGCCAGCAGCTTAGAGGGCAGGGTCTATGGCTACACCTTC. This encodes CASSLEGRVYGYTF.

This chain uses TRBV2 with TRBJ2-3; TRBD1 aligns across 7 bases. Trimming at V came to 9 bases and at J to 1 base, leaving 13 bases not matched to a gene. CDR1 is SNHLY, CDR2 FYNNEI, per germline. This CDR3 region has 16 residues. The CDR3, as DNA: TGTGCCAGTTTCTCTACAGGGGTATCCGGCACAGATACGCAGTATTTT. Translated: CASFSTGVSGTDTQYF.

The chain uses TRBV27 and TRBJ2-4, with 11 bases that match TRBD1. The CDR3 has 14 amino acids. Germline assignment: CDR1 MNHEY and CDR2 SMNVEV (reference sequence). Trimming cost V 6 bases and J 7 bases; bases outside gene matches: 5. The CDR3 protein is CASSLGTGGNIQYF. CDR3 bases: TGTGCCAGCAGCCTCGGGACAGGGGGTAACATTCAGTACTTC.

This sequence joins TRBV19 and TRBJ2-2, with 9 nucleotides matching TRBD1. From germline, CDR1 is LNHDA and CDR2 SQIVND (reference sequence). CDR3 size: 15 residues. The V gene end was trimmed by 7 bases and the J gene end by 5 bases; junction bases not matched to a gene: 8. CDR3 sequence (DNA): TGTGCCAGTATTAAACCCGGGACAGGGACCGGGGAGCTGTTTTTT. This encodes CASIKPGTGTGELFF.

The chain links TRBV5-1 to TRBJ1-2; TRBD1 aligns across 7 bases. The CDR3 runs 17 residues. The V gene's germline CDR1 is SGHRS and CDR2 YFSETQ. The ends lost 2 bases at V and 4 bases at J; junction bases unmatched: 14. CDR3 protein: CASSFGQANPAAYGYTF. DNA for the CDR3: TGCGCCAGCAGCTTCGGACAGGCGAACCCGGCCGCCTATGGCTACACCTTC.

This chain joins TRBV7-7 and TRBJ2-5; a possible D gene is TRBD2 (5 bases). Per the germline V gene, CDR1 is SSHAT and CDR2 is FNYEAQ (reference sequence). V lost 1 base and J 5 bases, leaving 14 bases between the germline ends. CDR3 length: 15 amino acids. The CDR3 DNA sequence: TGTGCCAGCAGCTTAGTGGGCCGGGGTGCGGAGACCCAGTACTTC. It encodes CASSLVGRGAETQYF.

This rearrangement joins TRBV7-3 to TRBJ2-2; TRBD2 matches 7 bases. The CDR3 sequence is 18 residues long. Trimming cost V 1 base and J 7 bases; bases outside gene matches: 15. The germline V gene has CDR1 SGHTA and CDR2 FQGTGA. The CDR3 DNA is TGTGCCAGCAGCTTAAGGCCGCCACGGGGGGAGGTCGGCGGGGAGCTGTTTTTT. It yields the protein CASSLRPPRGEVGGELFF.

This chain joins TRBV7-7 and TRBJ2-2; TRBD1 matches 11 bases. The CDR3 is 15 amino acids. The trim removed 5 bases at V and 7 bases at J, leaving 6 bases unmatched. Germline CDR1 reads SSHAT; CDR2 reads FNYEAQ (reference sequence). The CDR3 spells CASSKGTGGHGELFF. CDR3 coding DNA: TGTGCCAGCAGCAAAGGGACAGGGGGTCACGGGGAGCTGTTTTTT.

The gene calls are TRBV5-6 and TRBJ2-7, with 7 bases aligning to TRBD2. Unmatched junction bases numbered 10, after V lost 2 bases and J lost 5 bases. The CDR3 consists of 15 residues. Germline V gene lookup returns CDR1 SGHDT and CDR2 YYEEEE. The CDR3: CASSFLGGGPDEQYF. CDR3 DNA: TGTGCCAGCAGCTTCCTCGGGGGAGGGCCCGACGAGCAGTACTTC.

This clone has a count of ten or more. The chain links TRBV4-2 to TRBJ1-4, with D possibly matching TRBD1 (6 bases). The CDR3 has 16 amino acids. The V and J ends lost 4 bases and 0 bases respectively, with 12 bases between them. CDR1 is LGHNA, CDR2 YNFKEQ, per germline. The CDR3 sequence is CASSRTGPATNEKLFF. The CDR3 DNA follows: TGTGCCAGCAGCCGCACAGGGCCTGCAACTAATGAAAAACTGTTTTTT.

J is TRBJ1-2 and V is TRBV28; 7 nucleotides align to TRBD1. This CDR3 spans 12 amino acids. Trimming at V came to 6 bases and at J to 4 bases, leaving 2 bases not matched to a gene. Per the germline V gene, CDR1 is MDHEN and CDR2 is SYDVKM. This CDR3 is CASSRQGYGYTF. The DNA of the CDR3 is TGTGCCAGCAGCCGACAGGGCTATGGCTACACCTTC.

The chain recombines TRBV5-1 with TRBJ1-2, with a weak D call TRBD1 (6 bases). Trimming left V 0 bases short and J 1 base short, with 13 bases between. CDR1 SGHRS and CDR2 YFSETQ come from the germline V gene. CDR3 size: 16 residues. CDR3 bases: TGCGCCAGCAGCTTGGAATGGACAGATTTTAACTATGGCTACACCTTC. It translates to CASSLEWTDFNYGYTF.

V is TRBV25-1 and J is TRBJ2-5, with D tentatively TRBD2 (5 bases). The V gene lost 11 bases and the J gene lost 3 bases, with 10 bases spanning the gap. CDR1 is MGHDK and CDR2 is SYGVNS in the germline V gene. The CDR3 is 11 residues long. The CDR3 nucleotides read TGTGCCTGGGAGAGCAAAGAGACCCAGTACTTC. Its translation is CAWESKETQYF.

This chain connects TRBV28 to TRBJ1-4, with unresolved D. The CDR3 contains 11 residues. The V end lost 7 bases, the J end lost 6 bases, and 6 bases lay between the germline ends. Germline V lookup: CDR1 MDHEN, CDR2 SYDVKM. This CDR3 is CASMADEKLFF. The CDR3 nucleotides read TGTGCCAGCATGGCAGATGAAAAACTGTTTTTT.